This record covers a single TCR beta chain. Antigen specificity is unknown. Primers included in the PCR were 60 Vbeta and 13 Jbeta primers. Some clones are missing from TCRdb's copy, which holds only in-frame ones; the method was immunoSEQ multiplex PCR. This sample has more than 150,000 clones; roughly 90% occur once, and the top ten carry around 0.25%. The sample comes from a study of cytomegalovirus exposure and HLA in healthy donors. Points from the study as a whole: Productive status was seen about 87% or about 30% of the time for most TCR beta V segments in an earlier analysis.

This TCR derives from a girl under three years old in good health and CMV-seronegative. Sequencing input: PBMCs.

CDR3 sequence: CASSSRDFSYEQYF. CDR3 sequence (DNA): TGTGCCAGCAGCTCCCGGGACTTCTCCTACGAGCAGTACTTC. The J gene is TRBJ2-7, the V gene TRBV5-5; D possibly corresponds to TRBD2 (6 bases). The CDR3 is 14 residues long. V lost 3 bases and J lost 0, with 10 bases in between. CDR1 is SGHKS and CDR2 is YYEKEE in the germline V gene (reference sequence). Together with reference TRBV5-5 and TRBJ2-7, the CDR3 gives the full variable domain: DAGVTQSPTHLIKTRGQQVTLRCSPISGHKSVSWYQQVLGQGPQFIFQYYEKEERGRGNFPDRFSARQFPNYSSELNVNALLLGDSALYLCASSSRDFSYEQYFGPGTRLTVT.